This entry lists 3 T cell receptor beta chains sequenced from one sample in a study of cytomegalovirus exposure and HLA in healthy donors. The PCR contained 60 Vbeta and 13 Jbeta primers. Profiled with immunoSEQ multiplex PCR; TCRdb holds only in-frame clones, not every one. Here the sample spans 200,000 or so clones, more than 70% being singletons. The specimen was PBMCs. The receptor source for this set is a human donor in good health.

V gene TRBV6-5 combines with J gene TRBJ2-7; the D gene is possibly TRBD2 (6 bases). The CDR3 contains 16 residues. Germline V gives CDR1 MNHEY, CDR2 SVGAGI. V dropped 0 bases and J dropped 1 base, with 13 bases sitting between them. The DNA for the CDR3 is TGTGCCAGCAGTTACTCTATCGGGAGTCTATCCTACGAGCAGTACTTC. Its protein product is CASSYSIGSLSYEQYF.

The chain joins TRBV6-4 to TRBJ2-3; D is perhaps TRBD2 (5 bases). The CDR3 covers 11 residues. V was pared by 6 bases and J by 6 bases, with 7 bases between. CDR1 MRHNA and CDR2 SNTAGT come from the germline V gene. CDR3 region: CASSVADTQYF. In DNA form, the CDR3 reads TGTGCCAGCAGCGTAGCGGATACGCAGTATTTT.

The CDR3 DNA reads as TGTGCCAGCAGCGTAGCTTCAGATACGCAGTATTTT. Its protein product is CASSVASDTQYF. The rearrangement joins TRBV9 to TRBJ2-3; D is unresolved. Trimming took off 0 bases at V and 4 bases at J, with 3 bases between the two ends. From germline, CDR1 is SGDLS and CDR2 YYNGEE. The CDR3 extends over 12 amino acids.